This TCR beta chain was profiled in a study of cytomegalovirus exposure and HLA in healthy donors. V was trimmed by 0 bases and J by 2 bases, leaving 7 bases between them. Germline-derived CDR1 and CDR2 are WNHNN and SYGVQD (reference sequence). The CDR3 loop spans 14 amino acids. The PCR was carried out with 60 Vbeta primers and 13 Jbeta primers. Produced via immunoSEQ multiplex PCR; TCRdb's table is partial and in-frame only. This sample has roughly 100,000 clones, with around four fifths found just once. This clone has only one observation. The chain carries TRBV10-1 and TRBJ2-5; D is ambiguous. Sequencing input: PBMCs. The source is a man aged 25-40 years in good health and CMV-seronegative. CDR3 sequence (DNA): TGCGCCAGCAGTGAGTCGAACAGTCAAGAGACCCAGTACTTC. Amino acid sequence: CASSESNSQETQYF.